These 23 T cell receptor beta chains share one sample of origin, sequenced in a study of T cell clonality in common variable immunodeficiency. General observations from the study: Reportedly, TCR beta sequences from common variable immunodeficiency showed fewer deletions and N-nucleotide insertions.

Their recognized antigens are unknown. TCRdb keeps only in-frame clones here, not all; method: immunoSEQ multiplex PCR. The sample has around 25,000 clones, none seen only once. The sequenced sample was peripheral blood mononuclear cells. Receptor source: a human donor with common variable immunodeficiency.

The table lists this clone with many counts. Coverage ceases 3 residues before the CDR3 finishes, and the germline J gene fills in the end. This sequence joins TRBV6-2 or TRBV6-3 and TRBJ2-1, with a possible D match to TRBD2 (5 bases). V lost 8 bases, J lost 0 bases, and 11 bases lay in between. Germline CDR1 reads MNHEY; CDR2 reads SVGEGT. The CDR3 consists of 14 residues. The CDR3 DNA, read in part, is TGTGCCAGCTCTCGGGGAAGCTCCTACAATGAG. Residues: CASSRGSSYNE. The full-length CDR3 reads as CASSRGSSYNEQFF.

This clone was detected many times. The CDR3 end falls 3 residues outside the read, so it is completed with the germline J gene. The chain employs TRBV20-1 and TRBJ2-7, with a weak D call TRBD1 (6 bases). This CDR3 has 13 amino acids. Germline loops: CDR1 DFQATT, CDR2 SNEGSKA (reference sequence). Deletions cut 3 bases from V and 6 bases from J, with 15 bases between. CDR3 region: CSARIRGSGEQYF. The covered CDR3 bases are TGCAGTGCTAGGATCAGGGGATCGGGCGAG.

The sample holds many counts of this clone. With the read ending 3 residues before the CDR3 end, the germline J gene is used to fill in that end. V and J are TRBV7-3 and TRBJ2-3; 7 bases fit TRBD2. The germline CDR1 and CDR2 sequences are SGHTA and FQGTGA. The length of the CDR3 is 16 residues. With V trimmed by 4 bases and J by 1 base, 8 bases remained unmatched. CDR3 in amino acids: CASSSLAERGTDTQYF. CDR3 DNA, as far as it was read: TGTGCCAGCAGCTCGCTAGCGGAAAGGGGCACAGATACG.

This clone was seen ten or more times. The read halts 3 residues ahead of the CDR3 end, with the missing end drawn from the germline J gene. The chain links TRBV7-2 to TRBJ2-3, with 8 positions matching TRBD2. This CDR3 has 15 residues. The V gene's germline CDR1 is SGHTA and CDR2 FQGNSA. The CDR3 reads CASSPGLVRGITQYF. The sequenced CDR3 bases are TGTGCCAGCAGCCCGGGACTAGTGAGAGGGATAACG.

To note about this clone: With the read ending 3 residues before the CDR3 end, the germline J gene is used to fill in that end. This chain joins TRBV10-3 and TRBJ1-6; 10 bases fit TRBD1. The junction had 5 bases not matched to a gene; V was cut back by 5 bases and J by 7 bases. This CDR3 region has 15 residues. Germline loops: CDR1 ENHRY, CDR2 SYGVKD. The DNA read from the CDR3 is TGTGCCATCAGTCGCGCGGGACAGGGGAATTCACCC. It encodes CAISRAGQGNSP. The full CDR3 protein is CAISRAGQGNSPLHF.

This clone was counted at least ten times. Coverage ceases 3 residues before the CDR3 finishes, and the germline J gene fills in the end. This chain uses TRBV19 with TRBJ1-1, with D possibly TRBD1 on 5 matching bases. The CDR3 sequence is 13 residues long. The V and J ends lost 4 bases and 5 bases respectively, with 11 bases between them. Germline CDR1 LNHDA, CDR2 SQIVND (reference sequence). This CDR3 reads CASSRGRETEAFF. The CDR3 bases that were read are TGTGCCAGTAGTAGAGGCAGGGAAACTGAA.

Details on this clone: The read ends 3 residues early relative to the CDR3; the germline J gene fills the gap. The chain is built from TRBV7-2 and TRBJ1-1; 8 bases map to TRBD1. The CDR3 contains 13 residues. CDR1 is SGHTA, CDR2 FQGNSA, per germline. The DNA read from the CDR3 is TGTGCCAGCAGCTTGAGACAGGGGAGAGAA. Its translation is CASSLRQGRE. The full CDR3 sequence reads CASSLRQGREAFF.

Many counts were recorded for this clone. The read stops 3 residues short of the end of the CDR3; the missing end is completed from the germline J gene. The chain joins TRBV7-9 to TRBJ2-5; D gene ambiguous. V was shortened by 3 bases and J by 6 bases, with 14 bases between the two germline ends. This CDR3 region has 14 residues. The germline CDR1 and CDR2 sequences are SEHNR and FQNEAQ (reference sequence). The CDR3: CASSFVSGSKTQYF. The DNA read from the CDR3 is TGTGCCAGCAGCTTTGTGTCCGGGTCGAAGACC.

On this clone: With the read ending 3 residues before the CDR3 end, the germline J gene is used to fill in that end. The genes are TRBV11-2 and TRBJ2-1, with 7 bases lining up with TRBD1. The germline CDR1 and CDR2 sequences are SGHAT and FQNNGV. The CDR3 runs to 14 residues. The V gene end was trimmed by 4 bases and the J gene end by 7 bases; junction bases not matched to a gene: 7. The DNA read from the CDR3 is TGTGCCAGCAGCTATATGACAGGGCTAAATGAG. Amino acid sequence: CASSYMTGLNE. Given in full, the CDR3 is CASSYMTGLNEQFF.

This clone was detected ten times or more. The read falls 3 residues short of the CDR3 end, and the missing part is taken from the germline J gene. The rearrangement links TRBV18 to TRBJ2-5, with D perhaps TRBD2 (5 bases). Trimming cost V 10 bases and J 4 bases, with 16 bases left between them. The CDR3 sequence is 13 residues long. CDR1 and CDR2 from the germline V gene are KGHSH and LQKENI. The CDR3 loop is CATAAGLGETQYF. The covered CDR3 bases are TGTGCCACCGCGGCAGGACTGGGAGAGACC.

This clone was seen ten or more times. The CDR3 extends 3 residues past the end of the read, so its final part is completed from the germline J gene. The chain couples TRBV20-1 to TRBJ2-3, with 8 positions matching TRBD1. The germline gives CDR1 DFQATT, CDR2 SNEGSKA (reference sequence). Trimming at V came to 6 bases and at J to 1 base, leaving 12 bases not matched to a gene. The CDR3 has 16 residues. CDR3 region: CSALDRGSFGTDTQYF. CDR3 DNA, as far as it was read: TGCAGTGCCTTAGACAGGGGATCTTTTGGCACAGATACG.

Ten or more counts support this clone. The read terminates 3 residues ahead of where the CDR3 ends, so the germline J gene completes it. This chain links TRBV5-4 with TRBJ2-5, with 7 bases fitting TRBD2. The ends lost 4 bases at V and 3 bases at J; junction bases unmatched: 9. Germline CDR1 SGHNT, CDR2 YYREEE (reference sequence). The CDR3 runs 15 residues. The CDR3 DNA, read in part, is TGTGCCAGCAGCGCAACTAGCGAGCTAAAAGAGACC. Its translation is CASSATSELKET. Given in full, the CDR3 is CASSATSELKETQYF.

CDR3 loop: CASSMTRSAYEQYF. CDR3 DNA (partial): TGTGCCAGTAGTATGACTCGTTCTGCCTACGAG. The J gene is TRBJ2-7, the V gene TRBV19; D is undetermined. The CDR3 end lies 3 residues beyond the end of the read and is filled in from the germline J gene. V was clipped by 3 bases and J by 2 bases, with 11 bases between them. The CDR3 extends over 14 amino acids. CDR1 and CDR2 (germline): LNHDA, SQIVND (reference sequence). Variable domain in full (rest from reference TRBV19 and TRBJ2-7): DGGITQSPKYLFRKEGQNVTLSCEQNLNHDAMYWYRQDPGQGLRLIYYSQIVNDFQKGDIAEGYSVSREKKESFPLTVTSAQKNPTAFYLCASSMTRSAYEQYFGPGTRLTVT.

Many counts were recorded for this clone. The read is 3 residues too short to cover the CDR3 end, so that end is filled in from the germline J gene. The V call is TRBV6-1, the J call TRBJ2-3, with a tentative D call TRBD1 (5 bases). The V gene lost 1 base and the J gene lost 7 bases, with 12 bases spanning the gap. CDR3 length: 14 amino acids. Per the germline V gene, CDR1 is MNHNS and CDR2 is SASEGT. The CDR3 DNA, read in part, is TGTGCCAGCAGTGAAGGACAGACTTTCCATACG. Translation: CASSEGQTFHT. The complete CDR3 reads CASSEGQTFHTQYF.

This clone was counted at least ten times. The read stops 3 residues short of the end of the CDR3; the missing end is completed from the germline J gene. This chain uses TRBV19 with TRBJ2-4; D perhaps matches TRBD2 (5 bases). The V end lost 3 bases, the J end lost 0 bases, and 18 bases lay between the germline ends. Germline CDR1 and CDR2: LNHDA and SQIVND (reference sequence). The CDR3 is 18 residues long. The covered CDR3 bases are TGTGCCAGTAGTATGCCTTTCGGCGCGGGTCTAGCCAAAAACATT. Translation gives CASSMPFGAGLAKNI. The CDR3 in full is CASSMPFGAGLAKNIQYF.

This clone was detected ten times or more. The read stops 3 residues short of the end of the CDR3; the missing end is completed from the germline J gene. The rearrangement links TRBV7-2 to TRBJ1-6; D unclear. CDR3 length: 11 amino acids. The V gene's germline CDR1 is SGHTA and CDR2 FQGNSA. The sequenced part of the CDR3 DNA is TGTGCCAGCAGCAGCGGGGTGCCC. Translated: CASSSGVP. The full CDR3 sequence reads CASSSGVPLHF.

In this sample, this clone turned up many times. The read comes to an end 3 residues before the CDR3 does, leaving the germline J gene to fill in the end. The V gene is TRBV5-5, the J gene TRBJ1-5; 7 bases map to TRBD1. CDR1 and CDR2 (germline): SGHKS, YYEKEE (reference sequence). The trim removed 0 bases at V and 9 bases at J, leaving 9 bases unmatched. CDR3 length: 15 amino acids. The sequenced CDR3 bases are TGTGCCAGCAGCTTGGATTGGGACAGAGGCTCGCCC. The encoded protein is CASSLDWDRGSP. In full, the CDR3 reads CASSLDWDRGSPQHF.

This clone has a count of ten or more. The read is 3 residues too short to cover the CDR3 end, so that end is filled in from the germline J gene. This chain uses TRBV2 with TRBJ2-3; TRBD1 matches at 10 bases. The J segment lost 0 bases and the V segment lost 6 bases, leaving 6 bases of the junction unmatched. Germline lookup yields CDR1 SNHLY and CDR2 FYNNEI. This CDR3 has 16 residues. CDR3 sequence reads: CASSYRTGGSTDTQYF. The part of the CDR3 DNA that was read is TGTGCCAGCAGCTATAGGACAGGGGGTAGCACAGATACG.

Ten or more counts support this clone. CDR3 bases read: TGTGCCAGCTCACCACCACTAGCGGGATCCTACGAG. Translation gives CASSPPLAGSYE. The complete CDR3 sequence is CASSPPLAGSYEQYF. The V call is TRBV18, the J call TRBJ2-7, with 10 bases identical to TRBD2. The CDR3 is cut off 3 residues early in the read; its end comes from the germline J gene. The J segment lost 1 base and the V segment lost 0 bases, leaving 0 bases of the junction unmatched. This CDR3 contains 15 residues. CDR1 is KGHSH and CDR2 is LQKENI in the germline V gene.

This clone came up many times. The CDR3 goes on 3 residues after the read ends, and that part is filled in from the germline J gene. The chain joins TRBV7-2 to TRBJ1-1, with D unclear. Germline-derived CDR1 and CDR2 are SGHTA and FQGNSA. V was shortened by 1 base and J by 7 bases, with 4 bases between the two germline ends. The CDR3 contains 11 residues. The CDR3 region is CASSLDSEAFF. The DNA read from the CDR3 is TGTGCCAGCAGCTTAGACAGTGAA.

There are many counts of this clone. The sequenced fragment ends 3 residues before the CDR3 boundary, so the rest is inferred from the germline J gene. The gene calls are TRBV5-1 and TRBJ2-3; 10 bases are a match to TRBD2. CDR1 and CDR2 (germline): SGHRS, YFSETQ. V shed 5 bases and J 8 bases; nucleotides not matched to a gene: 17. The CDR3 has 17 amino acids. The CDR3 loop reads CASSPEFTGTSDGTQYF. The DNA read from the CDR3 is TGCGCCAGCAGTCCAGAATTTACCGGGACTAGCGATGGTACG. Filled out from reference TRBV5-1 and TRBJ2-3, the complete variable domain reads KAGVTQTPRYLIKTRGQQVTLSCSPISGHRSVSWYQQTPGQGLQFLFEYFSETQRNKGNFPGRFSGRQFSNSRSEMNVSTLELGDSALYLCASSPEFTGTSDGTQYFGPGTRLTVL.

Regarding this clone: The read ends 3 residues early relative to the CDR3; the germline J gene fills the gap. The rearrangement links TRBV6-1 to TRBJ1-5, with D possibly matching TRBD1 (6 bases). Trimming removed 0 bases from V and 7 bases from J, with 16 bases in between. CDR3 length: 16 residues. Germline-derived CDR1 and CDR2 are MNHNS and SASEGT. The CDR3 here is CASSEARRTGKQPQHF. The covered CDR3 bases are TGTGCCAGCAGTGAAGCGAGGCGAACAGGGAAGCAGCCC.

On this clone: The CDR3 end lies 3 residues beyond the end of the read and is filled in from the germline J gene. The V call is TRBV11-2, the J call TRBJ1-5; 7 positions agree with TRBD1. The ends lost 5 bases at V and 1 base at J; junction bases unmatched: 5. The CDR3 totals 15 residues. Per germline, CDR1 SGHAT and CDR2 FQNNGV. The CDR3 protein is CASSPQGQSNQPQHF. The CDR3 DNA, read in part, is TGTGCCAGCAGCCCGCAGGGACAGAGCAATCAGCCC.